This TCR beta chain was observed in a study of blood T cell repertoires in COVID-19. For the study at large: Samples of COVID-19 (acute and convalescent) were obtained from the United States, Italy and Spain. PBMCs, B-cell-depleted T cells, or T cells provided the cDNA or gDNA that made up the material.

The CDR3 runs 14 residues. Germline assignment: CDR1 MNHEY and CDR2 SVGAGI. V was pared by 3 bases and J by 4 bases, with 10 bases between. In the original processing: Amplifying reference gene primers gave estimates of nucleated cell counts. Clones were sequenced by immunoSEQ multiplex PCR, and TCRdb holds only the in-frame ones, with some missing. D and trimming were read from the DNA, whereas the V and J calls and clone size are those reported in that table. Of about 200,000 clones listed, 80% to 90% are singletons. Sequenced: peripheral blood. The sequence derives from a man between 60 and 75 years old with acute or convalescent COVID-19. The chain carries TRBV6-5 and TRBJ1-5, with D unresolved. The chain's CDR3 is CASSYGQINQPQHF. Written as DNA, the CDR3 is TGTGCCAGCAGTTATGGGCAGATTAATCAGCCCCAGCATTTT.